The clone carrying this TCR beta chain was picked up a small number of times. These data belong to a study of sequential checkpoint blockade in melanoma. Overall study context: Randomization was 1:1 between first-line nivolumab→ipilimumab and ipilimumab→nivolumab.

Sequencing used immunoSEQ multiplex PCR; TCRdb keeps in-frame clones, though not all of them. The table lists roughly 10,000 clones, 27% of them singletons. Treatment indicated: randomized to nivolumab then ipilimumab (arm A) or the reverse (arm B). The V segment lost 3 bases and the J segment 0 bases; nucleotides outside the gene matches: 5. Germline loops: CDR1 KGHSH, CDR2 LQKENI. This CDR3 has 17 amino acids. The sample consisted of tumor tissue (inferred from file names), taken from a patient given nivolumab and ipilimumab in sequence. This sequence originates from a human donor with melanoma. The V gene is TRBV18, the J gene TRBJ2-2, with 9 nucleotides matching TRBD2. CDR3 sequence reads: CASSPQAGGSNTGELFF. The CDR3, as DNA: TGTGCCAGCTCACCCCAAGCGGGGGGTTCGAACACCGGGGAGCTGTTTTTT. The full variable domain, completed using reference TRBV18 and TRBJ2-2, is NAGVMQNPRHLVRRRGQEARLRCSPMKGHSHVYWYRQLPEEGLKFMVYLQKENIIDESGMPKERFSAEFPKEGPSILRIQQVVRGDSAAYFCASSPQAGGSNTGELFFGEGSRLTVL.